This TCR beta chain was observed in a study of vaccination effects on CD4 cells after COVID-19. Study-wide context: Viral peptide pool expansion of antigen-specific CD4+ T cells preceded sequencing in the ViraFEST assay.

As regards this clone: Its antigen remains unidentified.

Here immunoSEQ multiplex PCR was the method, and the copy in TCRdb shows in-frame clones only, minus some. The sample records 66,000 or so clones, 74% being singletons. Researchers isolated CD4+ T cells once about eleven days of culture had elapsed. All study participants received two doses of BNT162b2 or mRNA-1273 vaccine. Half the medium was replaced with IL-2 medium on days 3 and 7. The germline CDR1 and CDR2 sequences are LNHNV and YYDKDF (reference sequence). The CDR3 consists of 14 residues. J gave up 6 bases and V 8 bases, and 8 bases lay outside the gene matches. The gene calls are TRBV15 and TRBJ2-1, with TRBD1 identical over 9 bases. The origin of this receptor is a human donor who received a COVID-19 vaccine. The sequenced sample was CD4+ T cells from PBMCs cultured without peptide, obtained after COVID-19 vaccination. The CDR3 bases are TGTGCCACCGTACGGGACAGGGTCATCAATGAGCAGTTCTTC. Translated, it gives CATVRDRVINEQFF.